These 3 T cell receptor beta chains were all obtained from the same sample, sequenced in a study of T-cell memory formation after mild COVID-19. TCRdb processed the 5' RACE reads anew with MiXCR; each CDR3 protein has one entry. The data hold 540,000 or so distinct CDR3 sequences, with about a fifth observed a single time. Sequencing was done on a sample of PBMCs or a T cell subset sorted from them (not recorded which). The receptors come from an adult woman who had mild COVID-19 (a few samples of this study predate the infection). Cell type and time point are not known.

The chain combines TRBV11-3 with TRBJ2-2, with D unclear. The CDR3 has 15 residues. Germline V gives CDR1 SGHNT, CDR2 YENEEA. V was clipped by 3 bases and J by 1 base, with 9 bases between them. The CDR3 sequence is CASSFVIVNTGELFF. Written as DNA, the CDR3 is TGTGCCAGCAGCTTCGTCATTGTGAACACCGGGGAGCTGTTTTTT.

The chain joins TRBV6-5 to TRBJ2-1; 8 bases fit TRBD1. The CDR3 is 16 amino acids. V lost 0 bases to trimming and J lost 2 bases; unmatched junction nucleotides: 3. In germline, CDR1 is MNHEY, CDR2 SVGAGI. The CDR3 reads CASSYSTGATYNEQFF. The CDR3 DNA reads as TGTGCCAGCAGTTACTCGACAGGGGCGACCTACAATGAGCAGTTCTTC.

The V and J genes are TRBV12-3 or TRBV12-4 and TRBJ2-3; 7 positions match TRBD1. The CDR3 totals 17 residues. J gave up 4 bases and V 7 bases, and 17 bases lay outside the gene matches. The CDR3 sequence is CASNDVVIGGASDTQYF. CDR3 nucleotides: TGTGCCAGCAACGATGTGGTTATAGGGGGCGCCTCAGATACGCAGTATTTT.